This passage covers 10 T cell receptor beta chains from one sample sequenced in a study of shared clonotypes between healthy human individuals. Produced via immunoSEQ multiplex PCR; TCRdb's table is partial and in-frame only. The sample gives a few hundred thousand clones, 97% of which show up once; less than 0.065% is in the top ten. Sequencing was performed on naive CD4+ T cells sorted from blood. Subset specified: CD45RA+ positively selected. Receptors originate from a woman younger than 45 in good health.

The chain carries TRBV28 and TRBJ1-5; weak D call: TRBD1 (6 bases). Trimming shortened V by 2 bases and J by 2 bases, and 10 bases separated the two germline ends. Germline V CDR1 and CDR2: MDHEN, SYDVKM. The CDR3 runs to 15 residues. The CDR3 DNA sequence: TGTGCCAGCAGTTTAAGGGGGGCTCGCAATCAGCCCCAGCATTTT. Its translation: CASSLRGARNQPQHF. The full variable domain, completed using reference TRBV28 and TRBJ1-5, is DVKVTQSSRYLVKRTGEKVFLECVQDMDHENMFWYRQDPGLGLRLIYFSYDVKMKEKGDIPEGYSVSREKKERFSLILESASTNQTSMYLCASSLRGARNQPQHFGDGTRLSIL.

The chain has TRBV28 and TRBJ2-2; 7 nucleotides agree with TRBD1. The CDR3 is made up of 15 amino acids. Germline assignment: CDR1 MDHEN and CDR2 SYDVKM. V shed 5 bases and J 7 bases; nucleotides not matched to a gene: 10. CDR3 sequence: CASSPPTGVHGELFF. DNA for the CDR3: TGTGCCAGCAGTCCCCCCACAGGGGTACACGGGGAGCTGTTTTTT.

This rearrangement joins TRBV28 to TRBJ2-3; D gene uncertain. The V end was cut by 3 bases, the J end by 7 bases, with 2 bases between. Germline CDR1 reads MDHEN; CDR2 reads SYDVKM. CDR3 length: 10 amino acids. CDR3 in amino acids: CASSFNTQYF. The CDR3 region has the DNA TGTGCCAGCAGTTTCAATACGCAGTATTTT.

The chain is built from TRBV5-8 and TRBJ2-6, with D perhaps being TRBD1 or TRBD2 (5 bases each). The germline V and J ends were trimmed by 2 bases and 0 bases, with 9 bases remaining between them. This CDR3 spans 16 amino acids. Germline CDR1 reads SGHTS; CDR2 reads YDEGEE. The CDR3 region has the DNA TGTGCCAGCAGCTTCCCCGGGGCCTCTGGGGCCAACGTCCTGACTTTC. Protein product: CASSFPGASGANVLTF. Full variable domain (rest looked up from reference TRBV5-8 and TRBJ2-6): EAGVTQSPTHLIKTRGQQATLRCSPISGHTSVYWYQQALGLGLQFLLWYDEGEERNRGNFPPRFSGRQFPNYSSELNVNALELEDSALYLCASSFPGASGANVLTFGAGSRLTVL.

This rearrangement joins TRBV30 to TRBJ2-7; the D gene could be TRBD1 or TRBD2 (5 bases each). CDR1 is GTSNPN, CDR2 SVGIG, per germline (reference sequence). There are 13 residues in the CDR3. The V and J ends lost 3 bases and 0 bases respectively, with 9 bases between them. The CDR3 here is CAWSRGDSYEQYF. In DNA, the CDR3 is TGTGCCTGGAGCAGAGGGGACTCCTACGAGCAGTACTTC.

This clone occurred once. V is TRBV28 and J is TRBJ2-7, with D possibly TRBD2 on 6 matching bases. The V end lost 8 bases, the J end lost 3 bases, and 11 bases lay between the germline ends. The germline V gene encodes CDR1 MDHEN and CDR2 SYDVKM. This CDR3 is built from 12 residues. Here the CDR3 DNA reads TGTGCCAGCCGGGGACTGCACTACGAGCAGTACTTC. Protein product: CASRGLHYEQYF.

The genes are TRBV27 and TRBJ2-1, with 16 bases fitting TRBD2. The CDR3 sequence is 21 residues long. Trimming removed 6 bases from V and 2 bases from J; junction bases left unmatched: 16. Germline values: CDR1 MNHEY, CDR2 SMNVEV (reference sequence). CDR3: CASSRTHGGTSGRAPYNEQFF. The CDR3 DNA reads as TGTGCCAGCAGCCGAACACACGGGGGGACTAGCGGGAGGGCTCCCTACAATGAGCAGTTCTTC.

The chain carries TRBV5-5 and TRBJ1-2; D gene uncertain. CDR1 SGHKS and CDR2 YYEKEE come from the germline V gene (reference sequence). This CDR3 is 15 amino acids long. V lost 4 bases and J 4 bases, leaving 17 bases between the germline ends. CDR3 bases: TGTGCCAGCAGCCTTAGAGGTTGGTCGCGCTATGGCTACACCTTC. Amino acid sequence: CASSLRGWSRYGYTF.

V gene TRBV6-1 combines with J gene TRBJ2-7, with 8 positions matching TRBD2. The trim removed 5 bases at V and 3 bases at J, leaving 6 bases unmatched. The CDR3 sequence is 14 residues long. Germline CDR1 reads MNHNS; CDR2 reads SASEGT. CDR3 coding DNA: TGTGCCAGCAGTTCGAGCGGGAGTTTCTACGAGCAGTACTTC. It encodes CASSSSGSFYEQYF.

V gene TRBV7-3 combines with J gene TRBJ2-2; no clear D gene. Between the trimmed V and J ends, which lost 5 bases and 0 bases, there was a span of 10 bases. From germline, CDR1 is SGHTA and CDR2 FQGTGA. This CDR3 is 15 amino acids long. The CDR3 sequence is CASSSRPANTGELFF. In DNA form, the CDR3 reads TGTGCCAGCAGCAGCCGTCCCGCGAACACCGGGGAGCTGTTTTTT.